The 21 T cell receptor beta chains reported below all come from one sample, sequenced in a study of identical twins. Using its own MiXCR run on the 5' RACE reads, TCRdb lists one record per CDR3 protein. The sample has roughly 1,500,000 distinct CDR3 sequences, less than 40% seen once; the top ten hold about 0.25%. The sequenced sample was cord blood. The receptors were gathered from a newborn girl in good health.

This chain connects TRBV12-3 or TRBV12-4 to TRBJ2-1, with 15 bases that match TRBD2. This CDR3 region has 18 residues. Losses at the gene ends were 0 bases for V and 8 bases for J; bases not matched to a gene: 8. The DNA of the CDR3 is TGTGCCAGCAGTTTAGCCCGGACTAGCGGGAGGGCCGTATATGAGCAGTTCTTC. Translating gives CASSLARTSGRAVYEQFF.

The chain couples TRBV5-1 to TRBJ1-2; 9 bases match TRBD1. The CDR3 length is 15 residues. The trim removed 0 bases at V and 2 bases at J, leaving 2 bases unmatched. Germline CDR1 reads SGHRS; CDR2 reads YFSETQ. CDR3 DNA: TGCGCCAGCAGCTTGGGGGACAGGGTAAACTATGGCTACACCTTC. Translating it yields CASSLGDRVNYGYTF.

V and J are TRBV20-1 and TRBJ2-3; TRBD2 agrees at 9 bases. The CDR3 has 15 residues. V was clipped by 5 bases and J by 4 bases; unmatched bases: 10. Germline V gene sequence: CDR1 DFQATT, CDR2 SNEGSKA (reference sequence). The CDR3 coding sequence is TGCAGTGCTCCTCTAGGCGGGGGGGCCCCAGATACGCAGTATTTT. Translating gives CSAPLGGGAPDTQYF.

This sequence joins TRBV29-1 and TRBJ1-2; D uncertain. V gave up 1 base and J gave up 4 bases, with 10 bases separating them. The germline V gene has CDR1 SQVTM and CDR2 ANQGSEA. There are 13 residues in the CDR3. In DNA, the CDR3 is TGCAGCGTTGAAGGTGGGATGGTCTATGGCTACACCTTC. Translated: CSVEGGMVYGYTF. Looking up the rest from reference TRBV29-1 and TRBJ1-2 gives the full variable domain: SAVISQKPSRDICQRGTSLTIQCQVDSQVTMMFWYRQQPGQSLTLIATANQGSEATYESGFVIDKFPISRPNLTFSTLTVSNMSPEDSSIYLCSVEGGMVYGYTFGSGTRLTVV.

The V call is TRBV9, the J call TRBJ2-5; D might be TRBD1 or TRBD2, each matching 5 bases. Germline loops: CDR1 SGDLS, CDR2 YYNGEE. With 2 bases removed from V and 11 bases from J, the gap between germline ends came to 25 bases. The CDR3 contains 16 residues. The CDR3 region has the DNA TGTGCCAGCAGCGTTCTTGGGGGTAGCTCCTACAATGAGCAGTACTTC. Protein product: CASSVLGGSSYNEQYF. Full variable domain (rest looked up from reference TRBV9 and TRBJ2-5): DSGVTQTPKHLITATGQRVTLRCSPRSGDLSVYWYQQSLDQGLQFLIQYYNGEERAKGNILERFSAQQFPDLHSELNLSSLELGDSALYFCASSVLGGSSYNEQYFGPGTRLLVL.

The V and J genes are TRBV5-1 and TRBJ2-3, with unresolved D. Germline CDR1 and CDR2: SGHRS and YFSETQ. The CDR3 is 16 amino acids. Trimming took 0 bases from V and 2 from J, leaving 13 bases between them. CDR3 protein: CASSLAGDLSTDTQYF. As DNA, the CDR3 is TGCGCCAGCAGCTTGGCCGGAGACCTTTCCACAGATACGCAGTATTTT. The entire variable domain, with the rest obtained from reference TRBV5-1 and TRBJ2-3, is as follows: KAGVTQTPRYLIKTRGQQVTLSCSPISGHRSVSWYQQTPGQGLQFLFEYFSETQRNKGNFPGRFSGRQFSNSRSEMNVSTLELGDSALYLCASSLAGDLSTDTQYFGPGTRLTVL.

This clonotype was detected once. The chain couples TRBV14 to TRBJ1-4; D is undetermined. From germline, CDR1 is SGHDN and CDR2 FVKESK. The V end lost 3 bases, the J end lost 8 bases, and 13 bases lay between the germline ends. The CDR3 is 14 residues long. CDR3 coding DNA: TGTGCCAGCAGCCACCTTGGAAAGGAGGAAAAACTGTTTTTT. The encoded protein is CASSHLGKEEKLFF.

The chain combines TRBV29-1 with TRBJ1-4, with TRBD1 identical over 8 bases. This CDR3 is built from 15 residues. The V gene's germline CDR1 is SQVTM and CDR2 ANQGSEA. Trimming removed 4 bases from V and 4 bases from J; junction bases left unmatched: 8. The CDR3 sequence is CSVGFRGLSNEKLFF. The CDR3 DNA sequence: TGCAGCGTTGGATTCAGGGGGCTGAGTAATGAAAAACTGTTTTTT.

This clonotype appeared a few times. This chain uses TRBV20-1 with TRBJ1-2; D remains unclear. The CDR3 totals 12 residues. Between the trimmed V and J ends, which lost 4 bases and 0 bases, there was a span of 6 bases. CDR1 is DFQATT and CDR2 is SNEGSKA in the germline V gene (reference sequence). DNA for the CDR3: TGCAGTGCTAAACAAACTAACTATGGCTACACCTTC. Its translation is CSAKQTNYGYTF.

The V gene is TRBV20-1, the J gene TRBJ2-1; 8 bases are a match to TRBD2. The end of the DNA fits TRBJ2-7 better, so the J call may be wrong. This CDR3 has 15 residues. Per the germline V gene, CDR1 is DFQATT and CDR2 is SNEGSKA (reference sequence). CDR3 DNA sequence: TGCAGTGCCGACGAGCGGGAGAGTTCCTACAATGAGCAGTACTTC. This translates into CSADERESSYNEQYF.

The rearrangement uses TRBV4-1 and TRBJ2-3, with 15 bases fitting TRBD2. The CDR3 is 19 residues long. Looked up from germline, CDR1 is MGHRA and CDR2 is YSYEKL. J gave up 2 bases and V 0 bases, and 6 bases lay outside the gene matches. CDR3 nucleotide sequence: TGCGCCAGCAGCCAAGAGGGGACTAGCGGGAGGTCGCTCACAGATACGCAGTATTTT. Translating it yields CASSQEGTSGRSLTDTQYF.

This clonotype has ten or more counts. This sequence joins TRBV7-9 and TRBJ2-1; the D call may be TRBD1 or TRBD2 (5 bases each). Trimming removed 6 bases from V and 3 bases from J, with 12 bases in between. Germline lookup yields CDR1 SEHNR and CDR2 FQNEAQ (reference sequence). This CDR3 region has 14 residues. DNA for the CDR3: TGTGCCAGCAGTTCCGGGACCAACTACAATGAGCAGTTCTTC. Protein product: CASSSGTNYNEQFF. Full variable domain (remainder filled in from reference TRBV7-9 and TRBJ2-1): DTGVSQNPRHKITKRGQNVTFRCDPISEHNRLYWYRQTLGQGPEFLTYFQNEAQLEKSRLLSDRFSAERPKGSFSTLEIQRTEQGDSAMYLCASSSGTNYNEQFFGPGTRLTVL.

The chain couples TRBV27 to TRBJ2-7; 9 bases fit TRBD1. V shed 3 bases and J 1 base; nucleotides not matched to a gene: 7. Germline CDR1 MNHEY, CDR2 SMNVEV (reference sequence). There are 16 residues in the CDR3. As DNA, the CDR3 is TGTGCCAGCAGTTTGGGGGGACAGGGCCATTCCTACGAGCAGTACTTC. Its protein is CASSLGGQGHSYEQYF.

This chain uses TRBV3-1 with TRBJ1-2; D ambiguous. This CDR3 spans 15 amino acids. CDR1 is LGHDT and CDR2 is YNNKEL in the germline V gene (reference sequence). Trimming took 2 bases from V and 3 from J, leaving 13 bases between them. This CDR3 reads CASSQKRAGDYGYTF. The CDR3 nucleotides read TGTGCCAGCAGCCAAAAGAGGGCCGGAGACTATGGCTACACCTTC.

This chain joins TRBV3-1 and TRBJ2-1; 14 bases map to TRBD2. Germline CDR1 LGHDT, CDR2 YNNKEL (reference sequence). The ends lost 4 bases at V and 6 bases at J; junction bases unmatched: 8. The CDR3 contains 17 residues. The CDR3 region has the DNA TGTGCCAGCAGCCTTAATCATGGGACTAGCGGGGGCAATGAGCAGTTCTTC. This codes for CASSLNHGTSGGNEQFF.

The chain links TRBV12-3 or TRBV12-4 to TRBJ1-1; 7 bases align to TRBD1. This CDR3 is built from 14 residues. The V segment lost 3 bases and the J segment 2 bases; nucleotides outside the gene matches: 3. In DNA, the CDR3 is TGTGCCAGCAGTTTGGACAGGATTAACACTGAAGCTTTCTTT. Translation gives CASSLDRINTEAFF.

This clonotype was detected a few times. V gene TRBV27 combines with J gene TRBJ2-7, with D perhaps matching TRBD2 (6 bases). The germline V gene encodes CDR1 MNHEY and CDR2 SMNVEV (reference sequence). CDR3 length equals 15 residues. V was clipped by 6 bases and J by 1 base, with 16 bases between them. CDR3: CASSIRGMSSYEQYF. In nucleotides, the CDR3 is TGTGCCAGCAGCATCCGGGGGATGTCATCCTACGAGCAGTACTTC.

This clonotype has just a few counts. The V call is TRBV27, the J call TRBJ2-7, with D perhaps matching TRBD1 (6 bases). Germline lookup yields CDR1 MNHEY and CDR2 SMNVEV (reference sequence). The ends were cut back, 3 bases at V and 9 bases at J, with 12 bases in the middle. The CDR3 is 12 amino acids. The CDR3 DNA reads TGTGCCAGCAGTTTGACACAGGGCGTGCAGTACTTC. Amino acids: CASSLTQGVQYF.

The gene calls are TRBV20-1 and TRBJ2-7, with D uncertain. The germline gives CDR1 DFQATT, CDR2 SNEGSKA (reference sequence). The CDR3 length is 15 residues. The ends were cut back, 0 bases at V and 2 bases at J, with 14 bases in the middle. The CDR3 loop is CSARDVRFAPYEQYF. DNA for the CDR3: TGCAGTGCTAGAGATGTACGATTTGCCCCCTACGAGCAGTACTTC.

A few counts support this clonotype. V gene TRBV3-1 combines with J gene TRBJ2-4; TRBD2 aligns across 12 bases. With 3 bases clipped from V and 0 bases from J, the junction kept 3 bases outside the gene matches. In germline, CDR1 is LGHDT, CDR2 YNNKEL (reference sequence). The CDR3 loop spans 17 amino acids. The CDR3: CASSHLLAGGAKNIQYF. The DNA of the CDR3 is TGTGCCAGCAGCCATCTACTAGCGGGAGGAGCCAAAAACATTCAGTACTTC.

J is TRBJ2-1 and V is TRBV3-1; TRBD2 might be the D (5 bases). In germline, CDR1 is LGHDT, CDR2 YNNKEL (reference sequence). The CDR3 consists of 18 residues. Trimming took 4 bases from V and 4 from J, leaving 23 bases between them. Here the CDR3 reads CASSRTPRGRIPYNEQFF. CDR3 in DNA: TGTGCCAGCAGCCGTACACCCCGGGGTAGGATCCCTTACAATGAGCAGTTCTTC.